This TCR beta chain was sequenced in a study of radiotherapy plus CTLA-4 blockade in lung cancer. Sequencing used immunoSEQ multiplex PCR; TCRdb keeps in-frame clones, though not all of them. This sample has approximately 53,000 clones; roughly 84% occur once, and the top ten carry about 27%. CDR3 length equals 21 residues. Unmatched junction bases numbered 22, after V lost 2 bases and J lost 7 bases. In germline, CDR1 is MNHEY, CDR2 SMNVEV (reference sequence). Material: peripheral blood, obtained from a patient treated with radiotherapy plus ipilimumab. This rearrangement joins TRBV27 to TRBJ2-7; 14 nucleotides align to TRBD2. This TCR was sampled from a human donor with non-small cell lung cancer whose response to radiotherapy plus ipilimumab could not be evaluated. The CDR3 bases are TGTGCCAGCAGTTTAAGGTCGACGGGACTAGCGGGAGCAGTGAAGAGTGGGGAGCAGTACTTC. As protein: CASSLRSTGLAGAVKSGEQYF.